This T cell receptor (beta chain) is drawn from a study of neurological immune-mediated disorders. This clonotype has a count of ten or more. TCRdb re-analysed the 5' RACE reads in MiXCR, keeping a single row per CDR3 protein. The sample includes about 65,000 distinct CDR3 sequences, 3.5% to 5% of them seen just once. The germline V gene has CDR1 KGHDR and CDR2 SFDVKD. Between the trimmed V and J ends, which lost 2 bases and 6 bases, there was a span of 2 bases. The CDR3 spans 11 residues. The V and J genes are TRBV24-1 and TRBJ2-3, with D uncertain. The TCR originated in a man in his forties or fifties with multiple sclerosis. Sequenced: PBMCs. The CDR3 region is CATSDWDTQYF. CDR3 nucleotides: TGTGCCACCAGTGATTGGGATACGCAGTATTTT.